This T cell receptor beta chain derives from a study of T cell changes during pregnancy in multiple sclerosis. The CDR3 totals 15 residues. Germline CDR1 reads MGHDK; CDR2 reads SYGVNS. After removal of 3 bases from V and 8 bases from J, the junction contained 6 bases not matched to a gene. Produced via immunoSEQ multiplex PCR; TCRdb's table is partial and in-frame only. The sample shows around 100,000 clones, roughly nine tenths of them seen only once. The sequence derives from a female donor with multiple sclerosis, enrolled in a pregnancy study. Source: peripheral blood, taken after pregnancy. The rearrangement uses TRBV25-1 and TRBJ1-6; TRBD1 matches 8 bases. The CDR3 reads CASSDRDRGYSPLHF. In DNA form, the CDR3 reads TGTGCCAGCAGTGATCGCGACAGGGGTTATTCACCCCTCCACTTT.